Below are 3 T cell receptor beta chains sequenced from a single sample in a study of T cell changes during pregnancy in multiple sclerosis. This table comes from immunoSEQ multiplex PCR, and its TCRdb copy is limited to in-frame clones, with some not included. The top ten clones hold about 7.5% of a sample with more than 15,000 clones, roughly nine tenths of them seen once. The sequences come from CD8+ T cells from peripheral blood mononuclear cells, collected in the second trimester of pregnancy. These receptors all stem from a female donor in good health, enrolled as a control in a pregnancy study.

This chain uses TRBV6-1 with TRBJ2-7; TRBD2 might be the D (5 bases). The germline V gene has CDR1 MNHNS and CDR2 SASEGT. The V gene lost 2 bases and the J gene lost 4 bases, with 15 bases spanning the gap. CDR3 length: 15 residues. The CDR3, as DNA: TGTGCCAGCAGTGAAACTCCTAGCTTCAATTACGAGCAGTACTTC. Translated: CASSETPSFNYEQYF.

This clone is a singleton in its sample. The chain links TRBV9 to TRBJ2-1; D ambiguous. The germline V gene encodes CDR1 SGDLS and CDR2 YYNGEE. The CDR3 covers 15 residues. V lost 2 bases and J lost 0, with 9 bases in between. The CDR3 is CASSVGGNSYNEQFF. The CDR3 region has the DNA TGTGCCAGCAGCGTTGGCGGAAACTCCTACAATGAGCAGTTCTTC.

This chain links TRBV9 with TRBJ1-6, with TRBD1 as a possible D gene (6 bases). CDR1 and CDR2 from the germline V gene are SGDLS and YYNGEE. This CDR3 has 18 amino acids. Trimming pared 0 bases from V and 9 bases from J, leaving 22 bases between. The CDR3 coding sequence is TGTGCCAGCAGCGTAGCCAGGGACACGGGAAGGGGTGGTTCACCCCTCCACTTT. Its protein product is CASSVARDTGRGGSPLHF. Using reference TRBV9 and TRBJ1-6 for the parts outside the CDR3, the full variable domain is DSGVTQTPKHLITATGQRVTLRCSPRSGDLSVYWYQQSLDQGLQFLIQYYNGEERAKGNILERFSAQQFPDLHSELNLSSLELGDSALYFCASSVARDTGRGGSPLHFGNGTRLTVT.